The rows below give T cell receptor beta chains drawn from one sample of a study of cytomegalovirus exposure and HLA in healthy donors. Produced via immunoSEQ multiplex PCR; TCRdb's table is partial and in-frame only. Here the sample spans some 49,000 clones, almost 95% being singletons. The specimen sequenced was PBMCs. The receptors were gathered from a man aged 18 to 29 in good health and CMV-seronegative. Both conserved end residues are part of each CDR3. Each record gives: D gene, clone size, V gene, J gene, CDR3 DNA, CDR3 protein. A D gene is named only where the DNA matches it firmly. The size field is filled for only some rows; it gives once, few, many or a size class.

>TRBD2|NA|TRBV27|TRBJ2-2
TGTGCCAGCAGTTTCCTGACTAGCGGAGGCGGGGAGCTGTTTTTT
CASSFLTSGGGELFF
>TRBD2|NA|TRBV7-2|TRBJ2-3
TGTGCCAGCAGCCCGTTCAGCGGGAGGGTGACAGATACGCAGTATTTT
CASSPFSGRVTDTQYF
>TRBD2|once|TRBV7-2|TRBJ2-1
TGTGCCAGCAGCCCGCCTAGCGGGAGGGGCAATGAGCAGTTCTTC
CASSPPSGRGNEQFF
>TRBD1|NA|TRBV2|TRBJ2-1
TGTGCCAGCAGTACGGACAGGACCTCTTCCTACAATGAGCAGTTCTTC
CASSTDRTSSYNEQFF
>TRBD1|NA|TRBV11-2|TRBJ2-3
TGTGCCAGCAGCGGATACAGGGGCGCAGATACGCAGTATTTT
CASSGYRGADTQYF
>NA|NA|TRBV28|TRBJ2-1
TGTGCCAGCAGTCCAGGGGACGCTTCCTACAATGAGCAGTTCTTC
CASSPGDASYNEQFF
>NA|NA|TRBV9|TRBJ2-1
TGTGCCAGCAGCCCTCGGACACTTTACAATGAGCAGTTCTTC
CASSPRTLYNEQFF
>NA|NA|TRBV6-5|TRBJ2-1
TGTGCCAGCAGTTACTACGTCTCAGGTGGTCAGGGGGAGCAGTTCTTC
CASSYYVSGGQGEQFF
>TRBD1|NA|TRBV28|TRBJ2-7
TGTGCCAGCAGTTTATGGTCGGGACAGGGGAAAACCTACGAGCAGTACTTC
CASSLWSGQGKTYEQYF
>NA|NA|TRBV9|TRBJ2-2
TGTGCCAGCAGCAGATCGGGGGGCAGGGGGAACACCGGGGAGCTGTTTTTT
CASSRSGGRGNTGELFF
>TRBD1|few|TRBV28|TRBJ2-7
TGTGCCAGCAGTTTAACAGGGGGATCCTACGAGCAGTACTTC
CASSLTGGSYEQYF
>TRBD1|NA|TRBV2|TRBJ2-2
TGTGCCAGCAGTCTCCGAGCGCAGGGGGCCGGCGGGGAGCTGTTTTTT
CASSLRAQGAGGELFF
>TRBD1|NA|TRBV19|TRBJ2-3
TGTGCCAGTATGACAGGGGGTAGGCCCACAGATACGCAGTATTTT
CASMTGGRPTDTQYF
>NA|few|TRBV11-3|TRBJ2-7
TGTGCCAGCAGTGAACAGACGAATCAGTACTTC
CASSEQTNQYF
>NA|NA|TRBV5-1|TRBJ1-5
TGCGCCAGCAGCCCCCTCCCGGGGGGACAGCCCCAGCATTTT
CASSPLPGGQPQHF
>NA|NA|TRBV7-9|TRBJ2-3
TGTGCCAGCAGCTTGGGGACTGCAGATACGCAGTATTTT
CASSLGTADTQYF
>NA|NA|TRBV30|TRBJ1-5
TGTGCCTGGGGACAGATCGGCCAGCCCCAGCATTTT
CAWGQIGQPQHF
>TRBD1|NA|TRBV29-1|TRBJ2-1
TGCAGCGCCTCCGGCACCGGGACAGGGGGCTTCAATGAGCAGTTCTTC
CSASGTGTGGFNEQFF
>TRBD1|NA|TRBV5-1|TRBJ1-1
TGCGCCAGCAGCTTACGGACAGGGGGCGGCGGCACTGAAGCTTTCTTT
CASSLRTGGGGTEAFF
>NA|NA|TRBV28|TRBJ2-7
TGTGCCAGCAGTCCGAATAGGGGGGAGCAGTACTTC
CASSPNRGEQYF
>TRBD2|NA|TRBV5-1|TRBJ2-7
TGCGCCAGCAGCTTGGCAGTAAAAGTAGCGGGAAACTACGAGCAGTACTTC
CASSLAVKVAGNYEQYF
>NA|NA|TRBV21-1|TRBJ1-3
TGTGCCAGCAGCAAAGGAATGAGGACAGGGGGCTCTGGAAACACCATATATTTT
CASSKGMRTGGSGNTIYF
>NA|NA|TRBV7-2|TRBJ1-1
TGTGCCAGCAGCTATAACCCAGTGAACACTGAAGCTTTCTTT
CASSYNPVNTEAFF
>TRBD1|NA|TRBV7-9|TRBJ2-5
TGTGCCAGCAGCTTTACTGGGACAGCCCAAGAGACCCAGTACTTC
CASSFTGTAQETQYF
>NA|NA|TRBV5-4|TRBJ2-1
TGTGCCAGCGGGCCAGATAGAGGGAGAGGTTCCTACAATGAGCAGTTCTTC
CASGPDRGRGSYNEQFF
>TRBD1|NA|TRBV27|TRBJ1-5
TGTGCCAGCAGTTTATCGTCGTCCGGGACAGGGTTCAATCAGCCCCAGCATTTT
CASSLSSSGTGFNQPQHF
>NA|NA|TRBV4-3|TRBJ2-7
TGCGCCAGCAGCCAAGATGTAGACAAATCCTACGAGCAGTACTTC
CASSQDVDKSYEQYF
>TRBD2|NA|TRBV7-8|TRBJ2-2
TGTGCCAGCAGCTCTAGGACTAGCGAAACCGGGGAGCTGTTTTTT
CASSSRTSETGELFF
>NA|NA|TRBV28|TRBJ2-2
TGTGCCAGCAGCCTGGCCACCGGGGAGCTGTTTTTT
CASSLATGELFF
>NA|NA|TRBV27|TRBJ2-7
TGTGCCAGCAGAATGCGTACGGGGGACTCCTACGAGCAGTACTTC
CASRMRTGDSYEQYF
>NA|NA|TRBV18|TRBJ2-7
TGTGCCAGCTCATCAAGCCGGGACACTTTCTCCTACGAGCAGTACTTC
CASSSSRDTFSYEQYF
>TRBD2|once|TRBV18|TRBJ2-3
TGTGCCAGCTCACCCTCCTTACTAGCGGGAGTAAGAGATACGCAGTATTTT
CASSPSLLAGVRDTQYF
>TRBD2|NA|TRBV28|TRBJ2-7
TGTGCCAGCCTTAGCGGGAATGTTCACGAGCAGTACTTC
CASLSGNVHEQYF
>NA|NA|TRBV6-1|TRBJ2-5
TGTGCCAGCAGTGAAGTAGGAACGGGGTTGCCGGAGACCCAGTACTTC
CASSEVGTGLPETQYF
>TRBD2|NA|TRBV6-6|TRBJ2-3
TGTGCCAGCATTGGACTAGCGGGGGATTTT
CASIGLAGDF
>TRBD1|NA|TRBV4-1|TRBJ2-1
TGCGCCAGCAGCCAAATGACAGGGGGCGCCTCCGGTGAGCAGTTCTTC
CASSQMTGGASGEQFF
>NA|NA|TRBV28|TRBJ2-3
TGTGCCAGCAGTTATACAGGGTTTGGAGATACGCAGTATTTT
CASSYTGFGDTQYF
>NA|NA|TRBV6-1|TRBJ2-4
TGTGCCAGCGGAAGTGGAGATTTAGGCAAAAACATTCAGTACTTC
CASGSGDLGKNIQYF
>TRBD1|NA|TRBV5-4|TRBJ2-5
TGTGCCAGCAGCTTGGGGGACAGGGGTCGAGAGACCCAGTACTTC
CASSLGDRGRETQYF
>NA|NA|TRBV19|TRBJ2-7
TGTGCCAGTAGTCTATACAGCCGCTCCTACGAGCAGTACTTC
CASSLYSRSYEQYF
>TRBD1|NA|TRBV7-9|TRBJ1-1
TGTGCCAGCAGCTTACGGGACAGGGGGTGGATGAACACTGAAGCTTTCTTT
CASSLRDRGWMNTEAFF
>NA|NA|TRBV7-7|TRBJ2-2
TGTGCTAGCAGCTTCCGTCCGGGAGTCGGGGAGCTGTTTTTT
CASSFRPGVGELFF
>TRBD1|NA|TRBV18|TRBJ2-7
TGTGCCAGCTCCCGAAGGACAGGGCACGAGCAGTACTTC
CASSRRTGHEQYF
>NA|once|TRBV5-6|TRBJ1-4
TGTGCCAGCAGCTTGAAAGGGGGATGGGAAAAACTGTTTTTT
CASSLKGGWEKLFF
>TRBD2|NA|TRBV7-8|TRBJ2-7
TGTGCCAGCAGCTTAGCTCTTCTAGCGGGGGCCTACGAGCAGTACTTC
CASSLALLAGAYEQYF
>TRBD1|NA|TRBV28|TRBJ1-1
TGTGCCAGCAGTCATCAGGGGGTGTACACTGAAGCTTTCTTT
CASSHQGVYTEAFF
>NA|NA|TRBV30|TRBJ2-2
TGTGCCTGGAGTAGGAAGGGGTCGGTGGTCACCGGGGAGCTGTTTTTT
CAWSRKGSVVTGELFF
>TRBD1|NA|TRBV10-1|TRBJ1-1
TGCGCCAGCAGTGAGACCGGGACAGGGGAAGCTTTCTTT
CASSETGTGEAFF
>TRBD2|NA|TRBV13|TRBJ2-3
TGTGCCAGCAGACGCAAGGGGGTGTTAGCGGGAGCTTCGGGAGATACGCAGTATTTT
CASRRKGVLAGASGDTQYF
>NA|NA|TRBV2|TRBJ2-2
TGTGCCAGCAGTGAGATTGGCAACCTGAACACCGGGGAGCTGTTTTTT
CASSEIGNLNTGELFF
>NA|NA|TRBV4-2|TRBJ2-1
TGTGCCAGCAGCCAAGGGGCAGGGGATTCCTACAATGAGCAGTTCTTC
CASSQGAGDSYNEQFF
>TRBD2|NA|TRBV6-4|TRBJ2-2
TGTGCCAGCAGTGAAGGCGGGGGGCACACCGGGGAGCTGTTTTTT
CASSEGGGHTGELFF
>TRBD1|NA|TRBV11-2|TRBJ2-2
TGTGCCAGCAGTTCGTCGGGACAGAGGGCGAACACCGGGGAGCTGTTTTTT
CASSSSGQRANTGELFF